The 15 T cell receptor beta chains below come from one sample, sequenced in a study of shared clonotypes between healthy human individuals. Sequencing used immunoSEQ multiplex PCR; TCRdb keeps in-frame clones, though not all of them. Among 2 million to 2.5 million clones listed, more than 90% were seen once. Sequencing used naive CD4+ T cells sorted from blood. The subset: CD45RA+ positively selected. The origin of the receptors is a young man in good health.

The chain uses TRBV9 and TRBJ2-7; 11 bases align to TRBD2. Germline loops: CDR1 SGDLS, CDR2 YYNGEE. With 0 bases clipped from V and 6 bases from J, the junction kept 5 bases outside the gene matches. The CDR3 has 15 amino acids. The CDR3 region is CASSVDSGRATEQYF. Here the CDR3 DNA reads TGTGCCAGCAGCGTAGATAGCGGGAGGGCCACCGAGCAGTACTTC.

This sequence joins TRBV7-9 and TRBJ1-2; maybe TRBD1 (5 bases). Between the trimmed V and J ends, which lost 1 base and 7 bases, there was a span of 16 bases. Germline V gene data show CDR1 as SEHNR and CDR2 as FQNEAQ (reference sequence). This CDR3 has 15 residues. CDR3 DNA sequence: TGTGCCAGCAGCTTAGACGCGGGGCAGGGAGGTGGCTACACCTTC. Its translation: CASSLDAGQGGGYTF.

The rearrangement links TRBV29-1 to TRBJ1-2, with D hard to call. The CDR3 is made up of 12 amino acids. Germline V lookup: CDR1 SQVTM, CDR2 ANQGSEA. Deletions cut 1 base from V and 5 bases from J, with 8 bases between. In DNA, the CDR3 is TGCAGCGTTGAAGGAGGGTTGTATGGCTACACCTTC. Translating gives CSVEGGLYGYTF.

J is TRBJ2-1 and V is TRBV11-2; no firm D call. Trimming took 3 bases from V and 4 from J, leaving 4 bases between them. The CDR3 covers 12 residues. In germline, CDR1 is SGHAT, CDR2 FQNNGV. The CDR3 here is CASSFQYNEQFF. The CDR3 nucleotides are TGTGCCAGCAGCTTTCAATACAATGAGCAGTTCTTC.

Of note for this clone: The sample contains more than one DNA sequence encoding this CDR3. The V and J genes are TRBV5-1 and TRBJ2-7; no reliable D call. Trimming removed 0 bases from V and 1 base from J, with 8 bases in between. The CDR3 is 14 residues long. The germline V gene encodes CDR1 SGHRS and CDR2 YFSETQ. The CDR3 DNA follows: TGCGCCAGCAGCTTGGTGACCGCATCCTACGAGCAGTACTTC. Translated, it gives CASSLVTASYEQYF. Drawing the rest from reference TRBV5-1 and TRBJ2-7, the complete variable domain is KAGVTQTPRYLIKTRGQQVTLSCSPISGHRSVSWYQQTPGQGLQFLFEYFSETQRNKGNFPGRFSGRQFSNSRSEMNVSTLELGDSALYLCASSLVTASYEQYFGPGTRLTVT.

This chain links TRBV6-6 with TRBJ1-1; 7 bases are a match to TRBD1. Germline-derived CDR1 and CDR2 are MNHNY and SVGAGI (reference sequence). J lost 0 bases, V lost 6 bases, and 4 bases had no gene match. The CDR3 is made up of 14 amino acids. The CDR3 loop reads CASRYRGMNTEAFF. DNA of the CDR3: TGTGCCAGCAGGTACAGGGGTATGAACACTGAAGCTTTCTTT.

The CDR3 DNA reads TGTGCCAGCTCACGGGAAAACCAAGAGACCCAGTACTTC. As protein: CASSRENQETQYF. The V gene is TRBV18, the J gene TRBJ2-5; D ambiguous. Germline CDR1 KGHSH, CDR2 LQKENI. CDR3 length: 13 amino acids. Trimming left V 4 bases short and J 0 bases short, with 6 bases between.

The chain couples TRBV19 to TRBJ2-2, with TRBD2 matching 7 bases. V trimming: 5 bases; J trimming: 8 bases; junction bases outside the gene matches: 11. The length of the CDR3 is 15 residues. Germline V lookup: CDR1 LNHDA, CDR2 SQIVND (reference sequence). The CDR3 bases are TGTGCCAGTAGTCCCGGGGGGAAACGTCTTGGGGAGCTGTTTTTT. It translates to CASSPGGKRLGELFF.

Turning to this clone: At the DNA level, this CDR3 is encoded by other sequences in the same sample as well. The chain has TRBV18 and TRBJ1-6, with 7 positions matching TRBD1. The CDR3 spans 15 residues. The germline V gene encodes CDR1 KGHSH and CDR2 LQKENI. V lost 2 bases and J lost 5; bases outside the gene matches: 3. CDR3 bases: TGTGCCAGCTCACCAAGGGGGCCAGATAATTCACCCCTCCACTTT. This translates into CASSPRGPDNSPLHF.

Concerning this clone itself: The same CDR3 arises from other DNA sequences in this sample as well. The rearrangement uses TRBV29-1 and TRBJ2-7; 7 positions agree with TRBD1. This CDR3 region has 13 residues. CDR1 and CDR2 (germline): SQVTM, ANQGSEA. V shed 6 bases and J 2 bases; nucleotides not matched to a gene: 7. The CDR3 coding sequence is TGCAGCGTAACCGGGACAGTTACCTACGAGCAGTACTTC. This gives the protein CSVTGTVTYEQYF.

The chain has TRBV5-6 and TRBJ1-5; D gene unclear. Looked up from germline, CDR1 is SGHDT and CDR2 is YYEEEE. The germline V and J ends were trimmed by 0 bases and 4 bases, with 8 bases remaining between them. This CDR3 has 14 amino acids. The CDR3 sequence is CASSLGHTNQPQHF. The CDR3 region has the DNA TGTGCCAGCAGCTTGGGACATACAAATCAGCCCCAGCATTTT.

The rearrangement joins TRBV6-5 to TRBJ2-7; TRBD2 is a possible D gene (6 bases). Looked up from germline, CDR1 is MNHEY and CDR2 is SVGAGI. Trimming removed 0 bases from V and 6 bases from J, with 15 bases in between. The CDR3 length is 15 residues. CDR3 sequence: CASSYSILGGREQYF. The DNA of the CDR3 is TGTGCCAGCAGTTACTCGATTTTGGGGGGACGCGAGCAGTACTTC.

The V gene is TRBV2, the J gene TRBJ2-7; 12 positions match TRBD2. J lost 3 bases, V lost 6 bases, and 6 bases had no gene match. Germline CDR1 and CDR2: SNHLY and FYNNEI. CDR3 length: 15 residues. The CDR3 loop reads CASSPGLAGIYEQYF. The CDR3 bases are TGTGCCAGCAGCCCCGGACTAGCGGGGATCTACGAGCAGTACTTC.

V and J are TRBV6-5 and TRBJ1-1; D not certain. V was shortened by 2 bases and J by 5 bases, with 15 bases between the two germline ends. CDR3 length equals 15 residues. Germline CDR1 reads MNHEY; CDR2 reads SVGAGI. CDR3 loop: CASSYEGSSRTEAFF. CDR3 sequence (DNA): TGTGCCAGCAGTTACGAGGGAAGCAGCAGGACTGAAGCTTTCTTT.

This clone appeared once. The chain has TRBV6-6 and TRBJ2-5, with 12 bases fitting TRBD2. Per germline, CDR1 MNHNY and CDR2 SVGAGI (reference sequence). The CDR3 is 16 amino acids. The V gene end was trimmed by 0 bases and the J gene end by 1 base; junction bases not matched to a gene: 0. The CDR3 loop reads CASSYSTSGSQETQYF. In nucleotides, the CDR3 is TGTGCCAGCAGTTACTCGACTAGCGGGAGCCAAGAGACCCAGTACTTC.